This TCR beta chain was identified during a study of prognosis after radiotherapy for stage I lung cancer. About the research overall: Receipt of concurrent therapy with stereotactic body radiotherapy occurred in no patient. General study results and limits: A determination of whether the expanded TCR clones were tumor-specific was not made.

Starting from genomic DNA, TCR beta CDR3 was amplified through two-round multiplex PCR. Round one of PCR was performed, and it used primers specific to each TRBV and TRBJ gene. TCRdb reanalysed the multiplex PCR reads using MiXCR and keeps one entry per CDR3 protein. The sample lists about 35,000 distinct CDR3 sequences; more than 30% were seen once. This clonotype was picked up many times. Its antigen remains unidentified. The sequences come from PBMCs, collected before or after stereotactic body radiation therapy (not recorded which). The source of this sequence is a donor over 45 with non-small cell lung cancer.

In DNA form, the CDR3 reads TGTGCCAGTAAGACGGAGTGGTCCGATACGCAGTATTTT. It codes for CASKTEWSDTQYF. The J gene is TRBJ2-3, the V gene TRBV12-3 or TRBV12-4; no clear D gene. Trimming cost V 9 bases and J 6 bases, with 16 bases left between them. The CDR3 is 13 amino acids.